The rows below give T cell receptor beta chains drawn from one sample of a study of beta chain features in type 1 diabetes. The data were produced by immunoSEQ multiplex PCR, yet TCRdb's version contains in-frame clones alone and is incomplete. This sample has hundreds of thousands of clones, with around 15% found just once. Specimen: naive CD4+ T cells from blood. Every receptor here comes from a young man with type 1 diabetes. The CDR3 runs from the conserved cysteine through the conserved F or W. D genes are given only for firm matches. Size values are once, few and many counts, or a class for expanded clones, and some rows have none.

v_call: TRBV13; j_call: TRBJ2-7; cdr3_length: 15; clone_size: few; d_call: -; cdr3_aa: CASSLGMGKYYEQYF; cdr3_nt: TGTGCCAGCAGCTTGGGTATGGGAAAATACTACGAGCAGTACTTC
v_call: TRBV14; j_call: TRBJ1-1; cdr3_length: 13; clone_size: -; d_call: -; cdr3_aa: CASRWGAYTEAFF; cdr3_nt: TGTGCCAGCAGATGGGGGGCTTATACTGAAGCTTTCTTT
v_call: TRBV2; j_call: TRBJ2-3; cdr3_length: 12; clone_size: few; d_call: -; cdr3_aa: CASSSRTDTQYF; cdr3_nt: TGTGCCAGCAGCAGCCGCACAGATACGCAGTATTTT
v_call: TRBV5-4; j_call: TRBJ2-3; cdr3_length: 15; clone_size: few; d_call: -; cdr3_aa: CASSLGTKGTDTQYF; cdr3_nt: TGTGCCAGCAGCTTGGGGACCAAAGGCACAGATACGCAGTATTTT
v_call: TRBV5-1; j_call: TRBJ2-2; cdr3_length: 16; clone_size: -; d_call: TRBD2; cdr3_aa: CASSDGLAGSAGELFF; cdr3_nt: TGCGCCAGCAGCGACGGACTAGCGGGGTCTGCCGGGGAGCTGTTTTTT
v_call: TRBV7-3; j_call: TRBJ1-1; cdr3_length: 13; clone_size: -; d_call: -; cdr3_aa: CASSATGRTEAFF; cdr3_nt: TGTGCCAGCAGCGCGACTGGGAGGACTGAAGCTTTCTTT
v_call: TRBV28; j_call: TRBJ2-7; cdr3_length: 14; clone_size: few; d_call: -; cdr3_aa: CASSLLGGSYEQYF; cdr3_nt: TGTGCCAGCAGTTTATTGGGGGGTTCTTACGAGCAGTACTTC
v_call: TRBV18; j_call: TRBJ2-3; cdr3_length: 16; clone_size: -; d_call: TRBD2; cdr3_aa: CASSTRTSGGTDTQYF; cdr3_nt: TGTGCCAGCTCAACTCGGACTAGCGGGGGCACAGATACGCAGTATTTT
v_call: TRBV20-1; j_call: TRBJ2-1; cdr3_length: 11; clone_size: -; d_call: TRBD2; cdr3_aa: CNGLAGNEQFF; cdr3_nt: TGCAACGGACTAGCGGGGAATGAGCAGTTCTTC
v_call: TRBV4-3; j_call: TRBJ2-2; cdr3_length: 13; clone_size: -; d_call: -; cdr3_aa: CASSQDNFGELFF; cdr3_nt: TGCGCCAGCAGCCAAGATAATTTCGGGGAGCTGTTTTTT
v_call: TRBV11-2; j_call: TRBJ2-2; cdr3_length: 16; clone_size: -; d_call: TRBD2; cdr3_aa: CASRSTSGFGTGELFF; cdr3_nt: TGTGCCAGCCGGAGCACTAGCGGGTTTGGCACCGGGGAGCTGTTTTTT
v_call: TRBV29-1; j_call: TRBJ2-1; cdr3_length: 15; clone_size: -; d_call: TRBD2; cdr3_aa: CSVESSGSSYNEQFF; cdr3_nt: TGCAGCGTTGAGAGTAGCGGGAGTTCCTACAATGAGCAGTTCTTC
v_call: TRBV6-5; j_call: TRBJ2-5; cdr3_length: 16; clone_size: -; d_call: TRBD2; cdr3_aa: CASSFGLAGEQETQYF; cdr3_nt: TGTGCCAGCAGTTTCGGACTAGCGGGAGAGCAAGAGACCCAGTACTTC
v_call: TRBV29-1; j_call: TRBJ2-7; cdr3_length: 13; clone_size: -; d_call: TRBD2; cdr3_aa: CSARTSGSYEQYF; cdr3_nt: TGCAGCGCCAGGACTAGCGGCTCCTACGAGCAGTACTTC
v_call: TRBV30; j_call: TRBJ2-2; cdr3_length: 10; clone_size: few; d_call: -; cdr3_aa: CAFNTGELFF; cdr3_nt: TGTGCCTTCAACACCGGGGAGCTGTTTTTT
v_call: TRBV5-1; j_call: TRBJ2-7; cdr3_length: 14; clone_size: few; d_call: -; cdr3_aa: CASSFADRSYEQYF; cdr3_nt: TGCGCCAGCAGCTTCGCGGACAGATCCTACGAGCAGTACTTC
v_call: TRBV7-9; j_call: TRBJ1-1; cdr3_length: 16; clone_size: -; d_call: TRBD1; cdr3_aa: CASSPGTGVMDTEAFF; cdr3_nt: TGTGCCAGCAGCCCCGGGACAGGGGTTATGGACACTGAAGCTTTCTTT
v_call: TRBV14; j_call: TRBJ1-2; cdr3_length: 15; clone_size: -; d_call: TRBD1; cdr3_aa: CASSQGTGLNYGYTF; cdr3_nt: TGTGCCAGCAGCCAGGGGACAGGTCTCAACTATGGCTACACCTTC
v_call: TRBV23-1; j_call: TRBJ2-4; cdr3_length: 17; clone_size: -; d_call: -; cdr3_aa: CASSQSVIFLAKNIQYF; cdr3_nt: TGCGCCAGCAGTCAATCCGTCATTTTTTTAGCCAAAAACATTCAGTACTTC
v_call: TRBV29-1; j_call: TRBJ2-1; cdr3_length: 13; clone_size: few; d_call: -; cdr3_aa: CSVEAPVVLEQFF; cdr3_nt: TGCAGCGTTGAAGCACCGGTGGTACTAGAGCAGTTCTTC
v_call: TRBV5-4; j_call: TRBJ2-3; cdr3_length: 14; clone_size: -; d_call: -; cdr3_aa: CASSDHKLTDTQYF; cdr3_nt: TGTGCCAGCAGCGACCATAAGCTCACAGATACGCAGTATTTT
v_call: TRBV28; j_call: TRBJ2-6; cdr3_length: 15; clone_size: many; d_call: -; cdr3_aa: CASSLSAGGANVLTF; cdr3_nt: TGTGCCAGCAGTTTAAGTGCGGGTGGGGCCAACGTCCTGACTTTC
v_call: TRBV9; j_call: TRBJ1-3; cdr3_length: 15; clone_size: few; d_call: -; cdr3_aa: CASSLQGLSGNTIYF; cdr3_nt: TGTGCCAGCAGCCTACAGGGTCTCTCTGGAAACACCATATATTTT
v_call: TRBV25-1; j_call: TRBJ2-3; cdr3_length: 14; clone_size: -; d_call: -; cdr3_aa: CASSEPDRHDTQYF; cdr3_nt: TGTGCCAGCAGTGAACCCGACAGACACGATACGCAGTATTTT
v_call: TRBV30; j_call: TRBJ2-7; cdr3_length: 13; clone_size: -; d_call: TRBD2; cdr3_aa: CAWSPMGRGDQYF; cdr3_nt: TGTGCCTGGAGTCCCATGGGGCGGGGGGACCAGTACTTC
v_call: TRBV29-1; j_call: TRBJ2-3; cdr3_length: 15; clone_size: -; d_call: TRBD2; cdr3_aa: CSVPRTSGPSDTQYF; cdr3_nt: TGCAGCGTACCCCGGACTAGCGGCCCATCAGATACGCAGTATTTT
v_call: TRBV28; j_call: TRBJ2-5; cdr3_length: 19; clone_size: few; d_call: TRBD2; cdr3_aa: CASSFLILLAGEPQETQYF; cdr3_nt: TGTGCCAGCAGTTTCCTAATCCTCCTAGCGGGGGAACCACAAGAGACCCAGTACTTC
v_call: TRBV6-5; j_call: TRBJ2-3; cdr3_length: 14; clone_size: few; d_call: TRBD2; cdr3_aa: CASRERGGTDTQYF; cdr3_nt: TGTGCCAGCAGGGAGCGGGGGGGCACAGATACGCAGTATTTT
v_call: TRBV29-1; j_call: TRBJ2-4; cdr3_length: 15; clone_size: -; d_call: -; cdr3_aa: CSVVSGGGAKNIQYF; cdr3_nt: TGCAGCGTTGTCTCGGGTGGGGGGGCCAAAAACATTCAGTACTTC
v_call: TRBV7-9; j_call: TRBJ1-2; cdr3_length: 13; clone_size: -; d_call: -; cdr3_aa: CASSQHANYGYTF; cdr3_nt: TGTGCCAGCAGCCAACATGCTAACTATGGCTACACCTTC
v_call: TRBV4-3; j_call: TRBJ2-3; cdr3_length: 14; clone_size: -; d_call: -; cdr3_aa: CASSQDLNTDTQYF; cdr3_nt: TGCGCCAGCAGCCAAGACCTAAACACAGATACGCAGTATTTT
v_call: TRBV19; j_call: TRBJ1-1; cdr3_length: 15; clone_size: few; d_call: -; cdr3_aa: CASSIGNTVNTEAFF; cdr3_nt: TGTGCCAGTAGTATCGGGAATACAGTGAACACTGAAGCTTTCTTT
v_call: TRBV7-2; j_call: TRBJ2-1; cdr3_length: 14; clone_size: few; d_call: -; cdr3_aa: CASSLLQDPNEQFF; cdr3_nt: TGTGCCAGCAGCTTACTCCAGGACCCCAATGAGCAGTTCTTC
v_call: TRBV11-2; j_call: TRBJ2-2; cdr3_length: 15; clone_size: -; d_call: TRBD1; cdr3_aa: CASSLGQGWSGELFF; cdr3_nt: TGTGCCAGCAGCTTGGGACAGGGGTGGTCCGGGGAGCTGTTTTTT
v_call: TRBV18; j_call: TRBJ2-1; cdr3_length: 14; clone_size: few; d_call: -; cdr3_aa: CASSPPAGHNEQFF; cdr3_nt: TGTGCCAGCTCACCCCCAGCTGGCCACAATGAGCAGTTCTTC
v_call: TRBV28; j_call: TRBJ2-7; cdr3_length: 13; clone_size: few; d_call: -; cdr3_aa: CASNGAETFEQYF; cdr3_nt: TGTGCCAGCAACGGAGCGGAAACCTTCGAGCAGTACTTC
v_call: TRBV4-3; j_call: TRBJ2-3; cdr3_length: 18; clone_size: -; d_call: -; cdr3_aa: CASSQRDYRDLGADTQYF; cdr3_nt: TGCGCCAGCAGCCAAAGAGATTACCGGGATCTCGGCGCAGATACGCAGTATTTT
v_call: TRBV7-2; j_call: TRBJ2-3; cdr3_length: 12; clone_size: few; d_call: -; cdr3_aa: CASSSRTDTQYF; cdr3_nt: TGTGCCAGCAGCTCTCGGACAGATACGCAGTATTTT
v_call: TRBV18; j_call: TRBJ2-1; cdr3_length: 15; clone_size: -; d_call: -; cdr3_aa: CASSPMDPLTGEQFF; cdr3_nt: TGTGCCAGCTCACCAATGGACCCCCTTACGGGTGAGCAGTTCTTC
v_call: TRBV7-7; j_call: TRBJ2-5; cdr3_length: 13; clone_size: -; d_call: -; cdr3_aa: CASSPRSTETQYF; cdr3_nt: TGTGCTAGCAGCCCCCGTTCTACAGAGACCCAGTACTTC
v_call: TRBV4-2; j_call: TRBJ2-6; cdr3_length: 16; clone_size: few; d_call: -; cdr3_aa: CASSQNRASGANVLTF; cdr3_nt: TGTGCCAGCAGCCAAAACAGGGCTTCTGGGGCCAACGTCCTGACTTTC
v_call: TRBV6-6; j_call: TRBJ1-3; cdr3_length: 14; clone_size: -; d_call: TRBD1; cdr3_aa: CASSYGTGGNTIYF; cdr3_nt: TGTGCCAGCAGTTACGGGACAGGCGGAAACACCATATATTTT
v_call: TRBV2; j_call: TRBJ1-2; cdr3_length: 14; clone_size: -; d_call: -; cdr3_aa: CASSVTGVIKGYTF; cdr3_nt: TGTGCCAGCAGTGTGACAGGTGTGATTAAGGGCTACACCTTC
v_call: TRBV25-1; j_call: TRBJ2-2; cdr3_length: 15; clone_size: few; d_call: -; cdr3_aa: CASSPYGSGTGELFF; cdr3_nt: TGTGCCAGCAGTCCCTATGGGTCGGGCACCGGGGAGCTGTTTTTT